The present T cell receptor (beta chain) was sequenced within a study of vaccination and CD4 T cells after COVID-19. Study-level points and caveats: Among those convalescent, a median about 85% of reactive clones emerged solely post-vaccination. Going from approximately 21 to 40, median SARS-CoV-2-reactive clonotypes did not rise significantly.

Cultured CD4+ T cell DNA underwent sequencing with the Oncomine TCR Beta short-read assay. TCRdb independently ran MiXCR on the PCR reads; one entry per CDR3 protein. Here the sample spans roughly 14,000 distinct CDR3 sequences, under 75% being singletons. In regard to this clonotype: Its antigen is not known.

The CDR3 consists of 15 residues. Trimming took 0 bases from V and 7 from J, leaving 15 bases between them. Sample treatment: roughly 10-day PBMC culture with coronavirus spike peptide pools or control peptides (ViraFEST assay). Peptide pools at roughly 10 ug/ml, together with 7.5 to 10 IU/ml IL-2, were added to cultures of under 2.5 million PBMCs per well. Sequencing was carried out using CD4+ T cells from blood, cultured in vitro. This clonotype originated in a human donor who had recovered from COVID-19. The chain uses TRBV12-3 or TRBV12-4 and TRBJ1-2, with D hard to call. The CDR3, as DNA: TGTGCCAGCAGTTTAGCCGGAAGATATGCCCGTGGCTACACCTTC. Translated, it gives CASSLAGRYARGYTF.